Shown below are 3 T cell receptor beta chains from a single sample sequenced in a study of T cells after posttransplantation cyclophosphamide. Sampled 1 year posttransplant, controls received myeloablative marrow transplants, methotrexate and a calcineurin inhibitor. The protocol was immunoSEQ multiplex PCR, while the TCRdb copy is restricted to in-frame clones and leaves out a portion. Of about 21,000 clones in the sample, approximately 92% were seen once. Here the sequenced sample was PBMCs, taken around 380 days after allogeneic stem cell transplant with calcineurin inhibitor and methotrexate. The receptors were sampled from a female patient aged 30 to 45 who received an allogeneic stem cell transplant from an unrelated donor, was CMV-positive, and had acute and chronic GVHD. The graft donor may have contributed some T cells.

This clone has only one observation. The J gene is TRBJ2-2, the V gene TRBV11-2; 16 positions agree with TRBD2. Germline V gives CDR1 SGHAT, CDR2 FQNNGV. The ends lost 4 bases at V and 6 bases at J; junction bases unmatched: 2. There are 16 residues in the CDR3. The CDR3 sequence: CASSSGLAGGAGELFF. CDR3 nucleotides: TGTGCCAGCAGCTCGGGACTAGCGGGAGGGGCCGGGGAGCTGTTTTTT.

The chain combines TRBV6-5 with TRBJ2-6, with D unresolved. This CDR3 spans 14 amino acids. Looked up from germline, CDR1 is MNHEY and CDR2 is SVGAGI. Trimming removed 10 bases from V and 0 bases from J, with 10 bases in between. CDR3 DNA sequence: TGTGCCACCTCAGGAACCTCTGGGGCCAACGTCCTGACTTTC. Translating gives CATSGTSGANVLTF.

This clone was seen a single time. The chain recombines TRBV4-3 with TRBJ1-2; 7 bases match TRBD1. Germline CDR1 is LGHNA and CDR2 is YSLEER. The CDR3 is made up of 14 amino acids. V was pared by 1 base and J by 4 bases, with 3 bases of the junction left unmatched. CDR3 coding DNA: TGCGCCAGCAGCCAAGTTAAGGGGGCCTATGGCTACACCTTC. It is translated as CASSQVKGAYGYTF.